The entry that follows covers one TCR beta chain sequence. The antigen remains unidentified. Germline CDR1 SGHDT, CDR2 YYEEEE. Trimming at V came to 4 bases and at J to 3 bases, leaving 2 bases not matched to a gene. This CDR3 spans 14 amino acids. This entry comes from a study of cytomegalovirus exposure and HLA in healthy donors. Whole-study context: An early release of data contained approximately 80 million unique TCRs, which came from HLA-typed donors. Whole-study results and caveats: Analysis was carried out at a later point, and it linked a missense DCLRE1C variant to TCR beta V- and J-gene trimming. There were 160 or so TCR beta chains listed as cytomegalovirus-associated.

A multiplex PCR was run with 60 Vbeta primers and 13 Jbeta primers. The authors' processing: Later analysis identified 80 million to 85 million unique TCR beta chains, about 10 million shared. Data came from immunoSEQ multiplex PCR; TCRdb stores just in-frame clones and leaves some out. D and trimming come from the DNA, and the V and J calls and clone size come from that table. The table shows some 190,000 clones, with about 80% occurring only once. The sequence derives from a woman in her thirties in good health and CMV-seronegative. The sample was PBMCs. The chain combines TRBV5-6 with TRBJ2-5; 11 bases fit TRBD2. The CDR3 loop reads CASSPGLAEETQYF. The CDR3 coding sequence is TGTGCCAGCAGCCCGGGACTAGCGGAAGAGACCCAGTACTTC.